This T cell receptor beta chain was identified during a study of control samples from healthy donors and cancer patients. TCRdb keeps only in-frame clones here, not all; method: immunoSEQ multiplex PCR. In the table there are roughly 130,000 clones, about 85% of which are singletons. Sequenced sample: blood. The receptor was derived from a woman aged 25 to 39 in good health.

This chain's CDR3 is CASSLDWGQPQHF. The CDR3 coding sequence is TGTGCCAGCAGCTTAGATTGGGGACAGCCCCAGCATTTT. The gene calls are TRBV7-7 and TRBJ1-5, with D uncertain. Germline V gene data show CDR1 as SSHAT and CDR2 as FNYEAQ (reference sequence). This CDR3 has 13 residues. V lost 1 base and J lost 7, with 8 bases in between.